Reported below is one T cell receptor beta chain. Trimming pared 3 bases from V and 9 bases from J, leaving 3 bases between. This CDR3 comprises 10 residues. The germline V gene encodes CDR1 MNHNS and CDR2 SASEGT. Naive CD8 cells, CD45RO-negative and positively selected for CCR7, excluded terminally differentiated effector memory CD45RA+ cells. The sample belongs to a study of shared clonotypes between healthy human individuals. Genomic DNA of each subset was evenly split across several immunoSEQ plates. Each PCR replicate from the sorted subsets contained about 200 ng DNA, which is about 30,000 T cell genomes. TCRdb's table, derived via immunoSEQ multiplex PCR, lists solely in-frame clones and lacks some. The table includes a few million clones, just over 90% detected once.

The origin of this receptor is a man between 18 and 35 years old in good health. Some clones in this sample may be carry-over from other donors' samples. Sequencing was done on a sample of naive CD8+ T cells from PBMCs. The chain employs TRBV6-1 and TRBJ2-1; D is undetermined. The CDR3 DNA sequence: TGTGCCAGCAGTGACATTGAGCAGTTCTTC. Translation gives CASSDIEQFF.